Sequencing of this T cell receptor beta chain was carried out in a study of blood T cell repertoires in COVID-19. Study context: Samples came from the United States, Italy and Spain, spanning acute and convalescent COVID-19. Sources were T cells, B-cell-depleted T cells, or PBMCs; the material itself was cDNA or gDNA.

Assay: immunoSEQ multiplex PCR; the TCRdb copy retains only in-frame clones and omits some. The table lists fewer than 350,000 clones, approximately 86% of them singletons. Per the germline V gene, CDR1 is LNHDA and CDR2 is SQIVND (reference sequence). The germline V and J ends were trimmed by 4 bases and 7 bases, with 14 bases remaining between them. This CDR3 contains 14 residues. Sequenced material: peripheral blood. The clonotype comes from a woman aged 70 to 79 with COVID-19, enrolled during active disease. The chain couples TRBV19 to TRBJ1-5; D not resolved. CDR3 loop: CASSSDKWAQPQHF. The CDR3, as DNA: TGTGCCAGTAGTAGTGATAAATGGGCGCAGCCCCAGCATTTT. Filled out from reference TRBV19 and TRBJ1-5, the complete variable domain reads DGGITQSPKYLFRKEGQNVTLSCEQNLNHDAMYWYRQDPGQGLRLIYYSQIVNDFQKGDIAEGYSVSREKKESFPLTVTSAQKNPTAFYLCASSSDKWAQPQHFGDGTRLSIL.